Listed below are T cell receptor beta chains from one sample, sequenced in a study of technical replicates of blood from four donors. Produced via immunoSEQ multiplex PCR; TCRdb's table is partial and in-frame only. The sample has some 74,000 clones; 95% to 98% are singletons. Sequenced sample: T cells isolated from PBMCs. These receptor sequences come from a human donor in good health. Each CDR3 is given with its conserved first and last residue.

V	J	CDR3
TRBV30	TRBJ2-1	CAWESWREKNEQFF
TRBV7-9	TRBJ2-7	CASSYEHYEQYF
TRBV13	TRBJ2-3	CASSSSTSGRATDTQYF
TRBV7-3	TRBJ2-7	CASSPPGSYEQYF
TRBV11-3	TRBJ2-7	CASSANLKTGGTGYEQYF
TRBV2	TRBJ2-5	CASSWGGETQYF
TRBV12-5	TRBJ2-3	CASGFYPGTGNEDTQYF
TRBV11-2	TRBJ2-1	CASSWTSLGSYNEQFF
TRBV7-8	TRBJ2-5	CASSLVTGGYQTQYF
TRBV19	TRBJ1-3	CASSIGGNTIYF
TRBV5-1	TRBJ2-2	CASSLRRDRPGELFF
TRBV6-5	TRBJ1-5	CASSSKDSSHQPQHF
TRBV2	TRBJ2-7	CASSASGSYEQYF
TRBV10-3	TRBJ2-7	CATSPGDEQYF
TRBV30	TRBJ1-5	CAWSYFFRGVNQPQHF
TRBV4-1	TRBJ2-2	CASSRTGTGFTGELFF
TRBV29-1	TRBJ2-7	CSVIAGTGGSEQYF
TRBV6-6	TRBJ1-4	CASSYPPEGDEKLFF
TRBV6-1	TRBJ1-5	CASSVEGNQPQHF
TRBV30	TRBJ2-2	CAWNEQLPGELFF
TRBV5-1	TRBJ2-2	CASSFSDWAGSVELFF
TRBV30	TRBJ2-7	CAWSVPVRISSYEQYF
TRBV4-1	TRBJ2-7	CASSQRSSHEQYF
TRBV6-1	TRBJ1-1	CASSERTGKAFF
TRBV4-1	TRBJ1-2	CASSPRGTPRSYGYTF
TRBV27	TRBJ2-5	CASSYGLAGQETQYF
TRBV7-9	TRBJ2-5	CASSLKRLAGGRGGETQYF
TRBV2	TRBJ1-5	CASSRTGESNQPQHF
TRBV4-3	TRBJ2-7	CASSPSGALYSYEQYF
TRBV5-1	TRBJ1-1	CASSLGLLMNTEAFF
TRBV19	TRBJ2-1	CASGSGRASDEQFF
TRBV10-3	TRBJ2-1	CATLRQGMNNEQFF
TRBV7-2	TRBJ1-1	CASSPQPQGAHTEAFF
TRBV6-4	TRBJ2-1	CASSDSAGGYNEQFF
TRBV6-6	TRBJ2-7	CASSYSVYEQYF
TRBV13	TRBJ2-1	CASSLPGQGVNNEQFF
TRBV7-3	TRBJ2-3	CASSILAGTDTQYF
TRBV7-9	TRBJ2-1	CASSLSRVSYNEQFF
TRBV5-1	TRBJ1-2	CASSLSSFGREVLWGYTF
TRBV29-1	TRBJ2-5	CSVHQETQYF
TRBV9	TRBJ2-7	CASSVGQTYEQYF
TRBV9	TRBJ2-7	CASSVDRGYEQYF
TRBV4-1	TRBJ2-7	CASSLYGGAYEQYF
TRBV9	TRBJ1-1	CASSVNGGSTLIGRDTEAFF
TRBV11-3	TRBJ2-3	CASSLDSAGADTQYF
TRBV10-2	TRBJ2-1	CASSDPGVYNEQFF
TRBV5-4	TRBJ2-5	CASSSTGTQETQYF
TRBV10-1	TRBJ2-2	CASSDGGNTGELFF
TRBV7-9	TRBJ2-1	CASSPQAGVINEQFF
TRBV25-1	TRBJ1-4	CASSEFRGGTEKLFF
TRBV9	TRBJ2-7	CASSVGSGSSYEQYF
TRBV4-1	TRBJ1-4	CASGSGSYGLFF
TRBV6-5	TRBJ2-1	CASSYAVAVYNEQFF